The TCR beta chain under discussion was sequenced for a study of cytotoxic CD8 clonotypes in ibrutinib-treated CLL. Study details: Collecting the response samples happened after a median around twelve months of treatment, with a range of 6 to 36. Sequencing produced an average of 255,043 productive templates and tens of thousands of productive rearrangements per sample.

This clone was seen a handful of times. What it binds is unknown. Here immunoSEQ multiplex PCR was the method, and the copy in TCRdb shows in-frame clones only, minus some. The sample lists 150,000 or so clones, around 82% seen once, with 6.5% to 8% in the top ten. Study results and limitations: Clonality increased at ibrutinib response, then returned toward baseline at progression.

V was clipped by 0 bases and J by 0 bases, with 10 bases between them. The CDR3 sequence is 15 residues long. Germline V gives CDR1 SQVTM, CDR2 ANQGSEA. This specimen was PBMCs, taken after 36 months of ibrutinib treatment. The receptor comes from a human donor with chronic lymphocytic leukemia. The chain joins TRBV29-1 to TRBJ2-3; TRBD2 is a possible D gene (5 bases). CDR3 loop: CSVEERDSSTDTQYF. The CDR3 nucleotides are TGCAGCGTTGAAGAGAGGGATTCTAGCACAGATACGCAGTATTTT.